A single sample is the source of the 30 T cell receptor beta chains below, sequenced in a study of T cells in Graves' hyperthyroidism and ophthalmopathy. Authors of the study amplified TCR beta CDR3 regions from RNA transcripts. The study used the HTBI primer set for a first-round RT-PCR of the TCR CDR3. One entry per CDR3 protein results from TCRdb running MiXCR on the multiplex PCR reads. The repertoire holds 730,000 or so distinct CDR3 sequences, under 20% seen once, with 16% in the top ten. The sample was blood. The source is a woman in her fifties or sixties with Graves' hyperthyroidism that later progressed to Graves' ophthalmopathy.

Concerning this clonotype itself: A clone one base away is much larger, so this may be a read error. The CDR3 here is CSARRGGQEAQYF. CDR3 sequence (DNA): TGCAGTGCTAGAAGAGGGGGTCAAGAGGCCCAGTACTTC. V usage is TRBV20-1 and J usage is TRBJ2-5; D is possibly TRBD1 (6 bases). The germline V gene encodes CDR1 DFQATT and CDR2 SNEGSKA (reference sequence). The CDR3 is made up of 13 amino acids.

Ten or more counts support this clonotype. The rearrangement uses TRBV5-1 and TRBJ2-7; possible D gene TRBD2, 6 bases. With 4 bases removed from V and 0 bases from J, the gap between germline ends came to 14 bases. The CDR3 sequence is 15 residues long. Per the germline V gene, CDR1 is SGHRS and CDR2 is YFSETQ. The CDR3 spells CASSPGASDSYEQYF. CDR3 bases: TGCGCCAGCAGCCCCGGGGCTAGCGACTCCTACGAGCAGTACTTC.

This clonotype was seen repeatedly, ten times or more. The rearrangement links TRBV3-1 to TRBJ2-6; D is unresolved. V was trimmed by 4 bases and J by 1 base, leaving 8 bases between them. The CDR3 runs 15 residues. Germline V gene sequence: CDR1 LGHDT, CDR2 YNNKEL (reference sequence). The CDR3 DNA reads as TGTGCCAGCAGCCCGACACGATCTGGGGCCAACGTCCTGACTTTC. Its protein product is CASSPTRSGANVLTF.

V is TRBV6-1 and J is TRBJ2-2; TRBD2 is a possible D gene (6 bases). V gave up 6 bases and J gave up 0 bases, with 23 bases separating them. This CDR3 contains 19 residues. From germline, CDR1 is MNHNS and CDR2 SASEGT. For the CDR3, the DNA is TGTGCCAGCAGAACTGAGCCGGGACTGCCGTTCGCGAACACCGGGGAGCTGTTTTTT. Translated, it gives CASRTEPGLPFANTGELFF.

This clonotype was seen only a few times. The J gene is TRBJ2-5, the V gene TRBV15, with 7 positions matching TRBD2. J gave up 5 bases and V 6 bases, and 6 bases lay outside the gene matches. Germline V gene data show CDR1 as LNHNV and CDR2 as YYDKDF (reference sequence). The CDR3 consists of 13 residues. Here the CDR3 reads CATSSSGAETQYF. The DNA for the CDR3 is TGTGCCACCAGTTCCAGCGGGGCGGAGACCCAGTACTTC.

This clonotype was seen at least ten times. CDR3 region: CASTRKLPNSPLHF. Here the CDR3 DNA reads TGTGCCAGCACGAGAAAACTACCTAATTCACCCCTCCACTTT. J is TRBJ1-6 and V is TRBV2; no reliable D call. V was pared by 7 bases and J by 6 bases, with 13 bases between. Looked up from germline, CDR1 is SNHLY and CDR2 is FYNNEI. The CDR3 runs 14 residues.

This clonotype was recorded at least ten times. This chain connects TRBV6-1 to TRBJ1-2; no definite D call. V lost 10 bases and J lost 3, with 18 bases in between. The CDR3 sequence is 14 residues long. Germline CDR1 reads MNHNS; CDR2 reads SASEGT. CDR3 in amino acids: CAKQADPPYYGYTF. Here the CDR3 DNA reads TGTGCCAAGCAGGCCGATCCTCCGTACTATGGCTACACCTTC.

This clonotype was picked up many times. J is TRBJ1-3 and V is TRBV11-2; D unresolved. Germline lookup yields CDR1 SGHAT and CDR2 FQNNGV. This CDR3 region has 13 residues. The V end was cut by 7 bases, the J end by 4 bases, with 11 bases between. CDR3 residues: CASTPTLGNTIYF. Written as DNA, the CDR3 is TGTGCCAGCACTCCGACATTGGGAAACACCATATATTTT. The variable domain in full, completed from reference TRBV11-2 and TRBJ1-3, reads EAGVAQSPRYKIIEKRQSVAFWCNPISGHATLYWYQQILGQGPKLLIQFQNNGVVDDSQLPKDRFSAERLKGVDSTLKIQPAKLEDSAVYLCASTPTLGNTIYFGEGSWLTVV.

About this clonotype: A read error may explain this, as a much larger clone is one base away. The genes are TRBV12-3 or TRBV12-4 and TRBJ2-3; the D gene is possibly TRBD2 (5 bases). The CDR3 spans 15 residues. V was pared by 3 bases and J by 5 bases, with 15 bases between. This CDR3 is CASSLTGFLRDTQYF. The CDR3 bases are TGTGCCAGCAGTTTGACGGGATTCTTACGAGATACGCAGTATTTT.

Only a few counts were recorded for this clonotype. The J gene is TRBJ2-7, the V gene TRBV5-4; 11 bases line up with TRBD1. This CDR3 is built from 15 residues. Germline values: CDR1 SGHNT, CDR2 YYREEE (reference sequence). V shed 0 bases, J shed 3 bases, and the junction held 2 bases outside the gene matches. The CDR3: CASSLGTGGLYEQYF. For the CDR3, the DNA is TGTGCCAGCAGCTTGGGGACAGGGGGCCTCTACGAGCAGTACTTC.

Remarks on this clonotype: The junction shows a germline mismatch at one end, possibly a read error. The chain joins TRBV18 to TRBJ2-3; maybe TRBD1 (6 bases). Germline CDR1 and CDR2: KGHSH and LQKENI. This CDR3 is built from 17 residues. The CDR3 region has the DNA TGTGTCAGCTCCCAGGGGACCTCGTCGTGGGGCACAGATACGCAGTATTTT. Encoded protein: CVSSQGTSSWGTDTQYF.

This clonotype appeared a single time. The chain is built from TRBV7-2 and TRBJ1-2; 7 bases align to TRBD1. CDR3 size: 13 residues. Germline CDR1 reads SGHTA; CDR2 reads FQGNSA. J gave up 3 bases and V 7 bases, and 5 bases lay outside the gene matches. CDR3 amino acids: CASKQGNDYGYTF. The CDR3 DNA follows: TGTGCCAGCAAACAGGGGAACGACTATGGCTACACCTTC.

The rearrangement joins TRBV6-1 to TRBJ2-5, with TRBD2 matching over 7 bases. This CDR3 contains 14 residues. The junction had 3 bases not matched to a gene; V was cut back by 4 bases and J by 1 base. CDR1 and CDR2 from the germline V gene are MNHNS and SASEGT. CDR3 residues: CASSALAPQETQYF. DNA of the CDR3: TGTGCCAGCAGTGCACTAGCGCCCCAAGAGACCCAGTACTTC.

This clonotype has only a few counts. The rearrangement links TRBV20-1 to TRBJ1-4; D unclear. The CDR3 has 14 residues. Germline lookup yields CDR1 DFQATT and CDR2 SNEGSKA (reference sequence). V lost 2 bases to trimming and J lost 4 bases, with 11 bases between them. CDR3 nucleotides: TGCAGTGCTAGACACGGGGTTATTAATGAAAAACTGTTTTTT. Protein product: CSARHGVINEKLFF.

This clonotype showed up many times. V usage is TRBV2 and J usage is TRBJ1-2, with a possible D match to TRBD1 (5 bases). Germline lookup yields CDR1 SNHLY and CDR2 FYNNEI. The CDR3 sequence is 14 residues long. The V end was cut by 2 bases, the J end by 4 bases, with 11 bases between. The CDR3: CASSESGAIYGYTF. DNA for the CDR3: TGTGCCAGCAGTGAAAGTGGGGCGATCTATGGCTACACCTTC.

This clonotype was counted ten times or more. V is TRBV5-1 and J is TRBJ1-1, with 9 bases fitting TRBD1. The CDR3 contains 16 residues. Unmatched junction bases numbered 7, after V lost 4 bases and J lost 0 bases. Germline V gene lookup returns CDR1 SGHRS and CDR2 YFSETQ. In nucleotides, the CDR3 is TGCGCCAGCAGCCCGTGGACAGGGGAGATGAACACTGAAGCTTTCTTT. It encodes CASSPWTGEMNTEAFF.

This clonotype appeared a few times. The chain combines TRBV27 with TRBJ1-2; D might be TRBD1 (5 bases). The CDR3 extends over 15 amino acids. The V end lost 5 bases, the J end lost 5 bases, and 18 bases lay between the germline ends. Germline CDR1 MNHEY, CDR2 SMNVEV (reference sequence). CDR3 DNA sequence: TGTGCCAGCAGTCTTAGGGGTGGTATGGTTTATGGCTACACCTTC. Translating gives CASSLRGGMVYGYTF.

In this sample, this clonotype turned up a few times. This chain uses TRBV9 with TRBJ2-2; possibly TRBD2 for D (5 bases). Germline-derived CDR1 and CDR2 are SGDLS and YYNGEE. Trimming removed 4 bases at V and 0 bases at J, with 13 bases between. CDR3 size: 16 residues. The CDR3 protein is CASSFLGDPNTGELFF. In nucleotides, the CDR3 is TGTGCCAGCAGCTTCCTGGGAGACCCGAACACCGGGGAGCTGTTTTTT.

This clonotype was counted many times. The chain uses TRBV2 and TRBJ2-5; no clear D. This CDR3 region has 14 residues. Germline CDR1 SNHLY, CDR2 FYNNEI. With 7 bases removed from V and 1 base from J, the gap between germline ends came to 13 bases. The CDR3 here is CASIRLRTQETQYF. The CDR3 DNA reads TGTGCCAGCATCCGGCTCCGGACCCAAGAGACCCAGTACTTC.

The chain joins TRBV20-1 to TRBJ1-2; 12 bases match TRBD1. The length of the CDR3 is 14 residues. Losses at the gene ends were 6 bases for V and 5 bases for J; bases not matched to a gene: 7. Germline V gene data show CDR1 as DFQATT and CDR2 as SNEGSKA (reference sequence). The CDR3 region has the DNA TGCAGTGCCCGGGGACAGGGGGCTTGGTATGGCTACACCTTC. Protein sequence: CSARGQGAWYGYTF.

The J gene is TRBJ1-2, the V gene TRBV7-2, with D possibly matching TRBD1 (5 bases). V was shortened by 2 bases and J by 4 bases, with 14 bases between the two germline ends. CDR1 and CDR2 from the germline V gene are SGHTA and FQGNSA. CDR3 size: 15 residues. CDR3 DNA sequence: TGTGCCAGCAGCTTACCCGGGGGTAGGGGCTATGGCTACACCTTC. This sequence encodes CASSLPGGRGYGYTF.

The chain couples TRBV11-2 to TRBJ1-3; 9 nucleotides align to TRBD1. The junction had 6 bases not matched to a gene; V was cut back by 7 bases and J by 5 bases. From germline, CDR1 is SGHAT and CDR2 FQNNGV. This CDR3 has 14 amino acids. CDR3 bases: TGTGCCAGCAAAATTACAGGGGGCAGAAACACCATATATTTT. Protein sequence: CASKITGGRNTIYF.

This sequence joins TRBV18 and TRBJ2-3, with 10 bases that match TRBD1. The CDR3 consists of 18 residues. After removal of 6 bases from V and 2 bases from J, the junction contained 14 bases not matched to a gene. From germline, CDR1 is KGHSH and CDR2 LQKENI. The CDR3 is CASSHQPTGTGDTDTQYF. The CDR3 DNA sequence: TGTGCCAGCTCGCATCAACCCACCGGGACAGGGGACACAGATACGCAGTATTTT.

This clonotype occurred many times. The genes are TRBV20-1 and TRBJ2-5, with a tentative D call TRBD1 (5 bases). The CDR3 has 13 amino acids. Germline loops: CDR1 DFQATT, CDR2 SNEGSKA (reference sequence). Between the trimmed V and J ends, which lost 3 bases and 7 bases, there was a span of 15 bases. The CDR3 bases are TGCAGTGCTAGGGCCCAGACAGACGGGACCCAGTACTTC. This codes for CSARAQTDGTQYF.

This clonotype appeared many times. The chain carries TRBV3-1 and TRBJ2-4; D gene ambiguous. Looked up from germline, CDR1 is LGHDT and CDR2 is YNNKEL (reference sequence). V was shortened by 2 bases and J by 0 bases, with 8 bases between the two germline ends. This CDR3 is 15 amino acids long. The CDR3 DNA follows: TGTGCCAGCAGCCAAAAGCTGCTAGCCAAAAACATTCAGTACTTC. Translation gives CASSQKLLAKNIQYF. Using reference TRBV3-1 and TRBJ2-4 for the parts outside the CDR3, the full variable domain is DTAVSQTPKYLVTQMGNDKSIKCEQNLGHDTMYWYKQDSKKFLKIMFSYNNKELIINETVPNRFSPKSPDKAHLNLHINSLELGDSAVYFCASSQKLLAKNIQYFGAGTRLSVL.

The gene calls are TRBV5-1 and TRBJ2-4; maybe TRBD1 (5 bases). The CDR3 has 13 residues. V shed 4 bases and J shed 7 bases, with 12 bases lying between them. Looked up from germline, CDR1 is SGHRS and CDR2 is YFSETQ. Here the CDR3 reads CASSLDKTNIQYF. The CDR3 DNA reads TGCGCCAGCAGCCTGGACAAGACGAACATTCAGTACTTC. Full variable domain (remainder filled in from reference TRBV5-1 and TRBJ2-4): KAGVTQTPRYLIKTRGQQVTLSCSPISGHRSVSWYQQTPGQGLQFLFEYFSETQRNKGNFPGRFSGRQFSNSRSEMNVSTLELGDSALYLCASSLDKTNIQYFGAGTRLSVL.

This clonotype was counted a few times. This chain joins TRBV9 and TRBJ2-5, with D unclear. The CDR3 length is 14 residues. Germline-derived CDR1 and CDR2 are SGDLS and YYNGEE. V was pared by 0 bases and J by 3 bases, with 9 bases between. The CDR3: CASSVGPLEETQYF. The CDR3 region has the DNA TGTGCCAGCAGCGTAGGTCCCCTCGAAGAGACCCAGTACTTC. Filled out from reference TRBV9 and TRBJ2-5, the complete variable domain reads DSGVTQTPKHLITATGQRVTLRCSPRSGDLSVYWYQQSLDQGLQFLIQYYNGEERAKGNILERFSAQQFPDLHSELNLSSLELGDSALYFCASSVGPLEETQYFGPGTRLLVL.

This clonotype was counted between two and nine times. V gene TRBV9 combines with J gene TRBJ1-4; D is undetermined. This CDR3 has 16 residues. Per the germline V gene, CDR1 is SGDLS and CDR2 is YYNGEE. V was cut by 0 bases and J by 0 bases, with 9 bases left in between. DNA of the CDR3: TGTGCCAGCAGCGTAGAGGCCGCAGCAACTAATGAAAAACTGTTTTTT. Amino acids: CASSVEAAATNEKLFF.

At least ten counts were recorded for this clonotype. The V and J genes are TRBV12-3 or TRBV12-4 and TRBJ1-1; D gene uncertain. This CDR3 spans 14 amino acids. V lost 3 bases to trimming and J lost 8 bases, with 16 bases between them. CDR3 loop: CASSFWRQAKEAFF. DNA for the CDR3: TGTGCCAGCAGTTTCTGGAGGCAGGCGAAAGAAGCTTTCTTT.

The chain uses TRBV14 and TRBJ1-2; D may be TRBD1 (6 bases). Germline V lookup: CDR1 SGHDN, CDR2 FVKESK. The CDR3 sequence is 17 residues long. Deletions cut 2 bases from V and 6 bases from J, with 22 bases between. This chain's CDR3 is CASSQPGHRERVDGYTF. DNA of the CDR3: TGTGCCAGCAGCCAACCTGGACACAGGGAGCGGGTTGATGGCTACACCTTC.